This T cell receptor beta chain was identified during a study of naive and memory T cell subsets. The sample's treatment: skin biopsy from PPD injection site in Mantoux-positive individual. TCR cDNA received a 3' ligated oligonucleotide that carried a UMI. Ligated cDNA underwent four rounds of PCR with nested alpha and beta constant region primers and SP2. TCRdb passed the UMI-ligation and nested PCR reads through MiXCR, listing each CDR3 protein once. The sample holds under 35,000 distinct CDR3 sequences, roughly 7.3% seen once. This clonotype has at least ten counts. The CDR3 covers 16 residues. The germline V gene has CDR1 SNHLY and CDR2 FYNNEI. Trimming removed 6 bases from V and 10 bases from J; junction bases left unmatched: 10.

The V and J genes are TRBV2 and TRBJ2-3, with 16 bases that match TRBD2. The sequence was obtained from an adult in good health. Source: skin, taken from a tuberculin skin test site. CDR3 sequence reads: CASSLPGLAGGRAQYF. CDR3 bases: TGTGCCAGCAGCCTACCGGGACTAGCGGGGGGGCGGGCGCAGTATTTT.